This entry lists 32 T cell receptor beta chains sequenced from one sample in a study of blood T cell repertoires in COVID-19. The data were produced by immunoSEQ multiplex PCR, yet TCRdb's version contains in-frame clones alone and is incomplete. Among about 410,000 clones listed, around 89% were seen once. Specimen: peripheral blood. The receptors shown here come from a woman in her thirties or forties with COVID-19, enrolled during active disease.

V is TRBV14 and J is TRBJ1-4; D remains ambiguous. The germline V gene encodes CDR1 SGHDN and CDR2 FVKESK. With 1 base removed from V and 15 bases from J, the gap between germline ends came to 9 bases. The CDR3 is 11 residues long. The CDR3 bases are TGTGCCAGCAGCCAAGCTGGCAGGTTGTTTTTT. It codes for CASSQAGRLFF.

The CDR3 region is CASSQDPVVGQGGEQYF. As DNA, the CDR3 is TGCGCCAGCAGCCAAGACCCCGTTGTTGGACAGGGAGGCGAGCAGTACTTC. The chain combines TRBV4-1 with TRBJ2-7, with TRBD1 matching over 8 bases. V gave up 0 bases and J gave up 6 bases; unmatched junction bases: 13. The CDR3 loop spans 17 amino acids. CDR1 is MGHRA and CDR2 is YSYEKL in the germline V gene.

The V call is TRBV5-1, the J call TRBJ1-1; tentative D call: TRBD1 (5 bases). CDR1 and CDR2 (germline): SGHRS, YFSETQ. V was trimmed by 2 bases and J by 8 bases, leaving 16 bases between them. This CDR3 spans 14 amino acids. CDR3 DNA: TGCGCCAGCAGCTTTAATGTCGAACAGGTAGAAGCTTTCTTT. This codes for CASSFNVEQVEAFF.

The chain links TRBV19 to TRBJ1-5; no clear D gene. This CDR3 is built from 12 residues. CDR1 and CDR2 from the germline V gene are LNHDA and SQIVND (reference sequence). The V end lost 9 bases, the J end lost 5 bases, and 11 bases lay between the germline ends. The CDR3 nucleotides read TGTGCCAGCACGTCGGCGGATCAGCCCCAGCATTTT. It encodes CASTSADQPQHF.

J is TRBJ1-6 and V is TRBV7-9; TRBD1 matches at 7 bases. V was clipped by 6 bases and J by 12 bases; unmatched bases: 8. Per germline, CDR1 SEHNR and CDR2 FQNEAQ (reference sequence). This CDR3 has 13 amino acids. CDR3 in amino acids: CASSESGGGPLHF. The CDR3 bases are TGTGCCAGCAGTGAATCAGGGGGTGGACCCCTCCACTTT.

The gene calls are TRBV21-1 and TRBJ2-3; the D call in the table, TRBD2, was not verified against the DNA. TRBV21-1 is listed as a pseudogene. The CDR3 contains 16 residues. The CDR3 loop is CARIKGRSGRVDTQYF. The CDR3 bases are TGTGCCAGGATAAAGGGGCGGAGTGGGAGGGTAGATACGCAGTATTTT.

The chain recombines TRBV6-2 or TRBV6-3 with TRBJ2-1, with 9 positions matching TRBD2. From germline, CDR1 is MNHEY and CDR2 SVGEGT. J lost 9 bases, V lost 2 bases, and 20 bases had no gene match. CDR3 length: 19 residues. The CDR3 region has the DNA TGTGCCAGCAGTTACAGAGTAGCTAGCGGGGAGGAGTTATACGGTGAGCAGTTCTTC. It yields the protein CASSYRVASGEELYGEQFF.

This chain joins TRBV5-1 and TRBJ2-1, with D hard to call. Trimming removed 0 bases from V and 4 bases from J, with 8 bases in between. CDR1 is SGHRS, CDR2 YFSETQ, per germline. The CDR3 is made up of 14 amino acids. Here the CDR3 reads CASSLGSGYNEQFF. In DNA, the CDR3 is TGCGCCAGCAGCTTGGGATCCGGGTACAATGAGCAGTTCTTC.

The V gene is TRBV28, the J gene TRBJ2-7; maybe TRBD1 (5 bases). V dropped 3 bases and J dropped 3 bases, with 9 bases sitting between them. There are 13 residues in the CDR3. CDR1 is MDHEN and CDR2 is SYDVKM in the germline V gene. CDR3 loop: CASSFDRYYEQYF. In nucleotides, the CDR3 is TGTGCCAGCAGTTTTGACAGATACTACGAGCAGTACTTC.

This clone occurred once. This sequence joins TRBV28 and TRBJ1-6; D remains unclear. CDR3 length: 14 residues. Trimming pared 0 bases from V and 10 bases from J, leaving 10 bases between. Germline CDR1 reads MDHEN; CDR2 reads SYDVKM. CDR3: CASSLWPVSSPLHF. In nucleotides, the CDR3 is TGTGCCAGCAGTTTATGGCCCGTGAGCTCACCCCTCCACTTT. The full variable domain, completed using reference TRBV28 and TRBJ1-6, is DVKVTQSSRYLVKRTGEKVFLECVQDMDHENMFWYRQDPGLGLRLIYFSYDVKMKEKGDIPEGYSVSREKKERFSLILESASTNQTSMYLCASSLWPVSSPLHFGNGTRLTVT.

This clone was detected once. V gene TRBV5-1 combines with J gene TRBJ2-5, with D hard to call. The CDR3 totals 15 residues. Germline lookup yields CDR1 SGHRS and CDR2 YFSETQ. V gave up 2 bases and J gave up 2 bases, with 13 bases separating them. This CDR3 reads CASSFSKPAQETQYF. The CDR3 nucleotides are TGCGCCAGCAGCTTTTCTAAGCCAGCGCAAGAGACCCAGTACTTC.

The chain combines TRBV7-2 with TRBJ2-1; 7 nucleotides align to TRBD2. The CDR3 loop spans 13 amino acids. Losses at the gene ends were 11 bases for V and 6 bases for J; bases not matched to a gene: 10. The germline V gene has CDR1 SGHTA and CDR2 FQGNSA. Here the CDR3 DNA reads TGTGCCTGCACAACCTCTAGCGGCAATGAGCAGTTCTTC. It yields the protein CACTTSSGNEQFF.

The CDR3 DNA reads as TGTGCCAGCAGTTACTCGGAGGGTCAGCCCCAGCATTTT. Its translation: CASSYSEGQPQHF. The chain links TRBV6-6 to TRBJ1-5; D unresolved. This CDR3 spans 13 amino acids. Trimming took 0 bases from V and 6 from J, leaving 6 bases between them. Germline CDR1 is MNHNY and CDR2 is SVGAGI (reference sequence).

V gene TRBV12-3 or TRBV12-4 combines with J gene TRBJ1-6, with D possibly matching TRBD1 (5 bases). Trimming removed 5 bases from V and 10 bases from J, with 12 bases in between. The CDR3 loop spans 13 amino acids. CDR3 protein: CASSTGTYSPLHF. CDR3 nucleotides: TGTGCCAGCAGTACCGGGACTTACTCACCCCTCCACTTT.

The chain employs TRBV28 and TRBJ1-5; possible D gene TRBD1, 6 bases. V lost 5 bases and J lost 5, with 16 bases in between. The CDR3 is 15 amino acids. Germline CDR1 and CDR2: MDHEN and SYDVKM. Written as DNA, the CDR3 is TGTGCCAGCAGTCGAGGGGGGGCTGGTTATCAGCCCCAGCATTTT. Translating gives CASSRGGAGYQPQHF.

In DNA form, the CDR3 reads TGTGCCAGCAGTTTGCCGGAGGGCCAAGAGACCCAGTACTTC. It yields the protein CASSLPEGQETQYF. V gene TRBV2 combines with J gene TRBJ2-5, with a weak D call TRBD2 (6 bases). Germline V CDR1 and CDR2: SNHLY, FYNNEI. This CDR3 is built from 14 residues. Trimming stripped 5 bases from V and 1 base from J, with 11 bases between. The whole variable domain, filled in from reference TRBV2 and TRBJ2-5, reads EPEVTQTPSHQVTQMGQEVILRCVPISNHLYFYWYRQILGQKVEFLVSFYNNEISEKSEIFDDQFSVERPDGSNFTLKIRSTKLEDSAMYFCASSLPEGQETQYFGPGTRLLVL.

A single count supports this clone. The J gene is TRBJ1-2, the V gene TRBV14; a weak D match, TRBD1 (5 bases). This CDR3 spans 13 amino acids. V was clipped by 3 bases and J by 8 bases, with 13 bases between them. The germline CDR1 and CDR2 sequences are SGHDN and FVKESK. Here the CDR3 reads CASSHSGVLGYTF. CDR3 DNA: TGTGCCAGCAGCCATTCGGGGGTCTTGGGCTACACCTTC.

This chain links TRBV9 with TRBJ2-4; 10 nucleotides agree with TRBD1. The CDR3 runs 18 residues. Germline V CDR1 and CDR2: SGDLS, YYNGEE. The J segment lost 0 bases and the V segment lost 4 bases, leaving 10 bases of the junction unmatched. The CDR3 DNA follows: TGTGCCAGCAGCTTTCGGGACAGGGGCGACATAGCCAAAAACATTCAGTACTTC. It translates to CASSFRDRGDIAKNIQYF.

The chain employs TRBV7-2 and TRBJ2-3; no clear D gene. Germline V gene sequence: CDR1 SGHTA, CDR2 FQGNSA. The CDR3 covers 16 residues. V was clipped by 2 bases and J by 5 bases, with 17 bases between them. The CDR3 bases are TGTGCCAGCAGCTTAACCCCTCGACGACGCGGAGATACGCAGTATTTT. It specifies CASSLTPRRRGDTQYF.

The gene calls are TRBV6-6 and TRBJ1-3; TRBD1 is a possible D gene (6 bases). Trimming removed 10 bases from V and 4 bases from J, with 14 bases in between. The CDR3 loop spans 13 amino acids. Germline lookup yields CDR1 MNHNY and CDR2 SVGAGI (reference sequence). The CDR3 sequence is CAISGGQGNTIYF. As DNA, the CDR3 is TGTGCCATCTCCGGGGGGCAGGGAAACACCATATATTTT.

This rearrangement joins TRBV28 to TRBJ1-1; D gene uncertain. V was trimmed by 6 bases and J by 1 base, leaving 12 bases between them. This CDR3 has 14 amino acids. The germline gives CDR1 MDHEN, CDR2 SYDVKM. The CDR3 DNA sequence: TGTGCCAGCAGATACCTGACAAGGAACACTGAAGCTTTCTTT. Amino acids: CASRYLTRNTEAFF. Drawing the rest from reference TRBV28 and TRBJ1-1, the complete variable domain is DVKVTQSSRYLVKRTGEKVFLECVQDMDHENMFWYRQDPGLGLRLIYFSYDVKMKEKGDIPEGYSVSREKKERFSLILESASTNQTSMYLCASRYLTRNTEAFFGQGTRLTVV.

V gene TRBV15 combines with J gene TRBJ2-2; a weak D match, TRBD1 (5 bases). Germline assignment: CDR1 LNHNV and CDR2 YYDKDF (reference sequence). This CDR3 has 15 amino acids. V was clipped by 1 base and J by 7 bases, with 13 bases between them. As DNA, the CDR3 is TGTGCCACCAGCAGAGCCGGCAGGGTGGGCGGGGAGCTGTTTTTT. Residues: CATSRAGRVGGELFF.

This chain links TRBV27 with TRBJ2-7, with 8 nucleotides matching TRBD2. Germline assignment: CDR1 MNHEY and CDR2 SMNVEV (reference sequence). Trimming removed 7 bases from V and 2 bases from J; junction bases left unmatched: 1. This CDR3 has 12 amino acids. The CDR3 loop is CASKTSAYEQYF. DNA for the CDR3: TGTGCCAGCAAGACTAGCGCCTACGAGCAGTACTTC.

The rearrangement joins TRBV19 to TRBJ1-6; 9 bases line up with TRBD1. After removal of 8 bases from V and 9 bases from J, the junction contained 8 bases not matched to a gene. There are 14 residues in the CDR3. CDR1 is LNHDA and CDR2 is SQIVND in the germline V gene (reference sequence). CDR3 DNA sequence: TGTGCCAGTCGGCAGACAGGGGGGATTTCACCCCTCCACTTT. Its protein product is CASRQTGGISPLHF.

The DNA of the CDR3 is TGTGCCAGCTCCCATCGGGACTTCACAGATACGCAGTATTTT. Translated, it gives CASSHRDFTDTQYF. The rearrangement uses TRBV18 and TRBJ2-3, with TRBD2 as a possible D gene (6 bases). Looked up from germline, CDR1 is KGHSH and CDR2 is LQKENI. The V and J ends lost 6 bases and 2 bases respectively, with 12 bases between them. The CDR3 has 14 residues.

The V and J genes are TRBV18 and TRBJ2-1; no definite D call. CDR3 size: 14 residues. Deletions cut 4 bases from V and 5 bases from J, with 12 bases between. Looked up from germline, CDR1 is KGHSH and CDR2 is LQKENI. CDR3 sequence reads: CASSLAGQDNEQFF. Here the CDR3 DNA reads TGTGCCAGCTCACTGGCTGGTCAAGACAATGAGCAGTTCTTC.

V gene TRBV20-1 combines with J gene TRBJ2-4; 9 bases match TRBD2. The germline V gene encodes CDR1 DFQATT and CDR2 SNEGSKA (reference sequence). The CDR3 is 17 amino acids. V dropped 3 bases and J dropped 0; count of bases not matched to a gene: 9. This chain's CDR3 is CSASAGGTLIAKNIQYF. CDR3 nucleotide sequence: TGCAGTGCTAGTGCGGGGGGGACATTGATAGCCAAAAACATTCAGTACTTC.

This chain joins TRBV4-3 and TRBJ2-3; TRBD2 agrees at 10 bases. Germline loops: CDR1 LGHNA, CDR2 YSLEER. The CDR3 loop spans 15 amino acids. The ends lost 3 bases at V and 6 bases at J; junction bases unmatched: 6. The CDR3 coding sequence is TGCGCCAGCAGCCAGACCTTAGCGGGGGGCGATACGCAGTATTTT. Residues: CASSQTLAGGDTQYF.

The rearrangement links TRBV28 to TRBJ2-7; TRBD1 is a possible D gene (6 bases). This CDR3 is 12 amino acids long. The V gene lost 6 bases and the J gene lost 4 bases, with 10 bases spanning the gap. Germline V gene data show CDR1 as MDHEN and CDR2 as SYDVKM. The CDR3 bases are TGTGCCAGCAGGACCACAGGGTACGAGCAGTACTTC. Translation gives CASRTTGYEQYF. The whole variable domain, filled in from reference TRBV28 and TRBJ2-7, reads DVKVTQSSRYLVKRTGEKVFLECVQDMDHENMFWYRQDPGLGLRLIYFSYDVKMKEKGDIPEGYSVSREKKERFSLILESASTNQTSMYLCASRTTGYEQYFGPGTRLTVT.

A word on this clone: In the same sample, other DNA sequences code for this CDR3. The chain uses TRBV7-2 and TRBJ1-1, with D tentatively TRBD1 (5 bases). The germline gives CDR1 SGHTA, CDR2 FQGNSA. Deletions cut 3 bases from V and 1 base from J, with 12 bases between. The CDR3 has 15 residues. The CDR3 spells CASSLGRAKNTEAFF. In DNA form, the CDR3 reads TGTGCCAGCAGCTTGGGCAGGGCAAAGAACACTGAAGCTTTCTTT.

The chain couples TRBV28 to TRBJ2-7; maybe TRBD2 (6 bases). Per the germline V gene, CDR1 is MDHEN and CDR2 is SYDVKM. The ends were cut back, 5 bases at V and 9 bases at J, with 20 bases in the middle. CDR3 length: 14 residues. CDR3: CASSLRLVRFAQYF. The CDR3 DNA reads as TGTGCCAGCAGTCTCCGACTAGTTCGGTTCGCGCAGTACTTC.

The J gene is TRBJ1-2, the V gene TRBV29-1; 7 bases align to TRBD1. The length of the CDR3 is 13 residues. Germline lookup yields CDR1 SQVTM and CDR2 ANQGSEA. V trimming: 5 bases; J trimming: 4 bases; junction bases outside the gene matches: 7. CDR3 coding DNA: TGCAGCGTTCGGACAGGCGCACCCTATGGCTACACCTTC. It is translated as CSVRTGAPYGYTF.